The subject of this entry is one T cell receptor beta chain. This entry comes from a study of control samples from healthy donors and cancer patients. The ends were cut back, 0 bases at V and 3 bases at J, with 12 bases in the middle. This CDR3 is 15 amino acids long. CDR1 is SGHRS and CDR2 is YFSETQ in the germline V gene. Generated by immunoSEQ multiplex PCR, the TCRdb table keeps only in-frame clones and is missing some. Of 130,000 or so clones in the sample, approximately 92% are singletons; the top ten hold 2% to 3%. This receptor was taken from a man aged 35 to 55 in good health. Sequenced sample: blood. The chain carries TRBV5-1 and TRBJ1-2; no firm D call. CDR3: CASSLEGGSYYGYTF. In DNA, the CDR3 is TGCGCCAGCAGCTTGGAAGGCGGCTCTTACTATGGCTACACCTTC.